The 12 T cell receptor beta chains below come from one sample, sequenced in a study of T cells of healthy individuals. TCRdb reprocessed the 5' RACE reads with MiXCR, giving one entry per CDR3 protein. Here the sample spans tens of thousands of distinct CDR3 sequences, roughly 14% being singletons. The receptors were sampled from a human donor in good health.

V usage is TRBV2 and J usage is TRBJ2-5, with 9 bases fitting TRBD2. The CDR3 extends over 18 amino acids. J lost 2 bases, V lost 0 bases, and 10 bases had no gene match. The germline V gene has CDR1 SNHLY and CDR2 FYNNEI. The CDR3 here is CASSEARRRLAVQETQYF. The CDR3 nucleotides are TGTGCCAGCAGTGAAGCGCGCAGACGACTAGCGGTACAAGAGACCCAGTACTTC.

This chain links TRBV6-5 with TRBJ2-1, with 10 bases lining up with TRBD1. Looked up from germline, CDR1 is MNHEY and CDR2 is SVGAGI. The CDR3 runs 14 residues. V was pared by 6 bases and J by 7 bases, with 6 bases of the junction left unmatched. The CDR3 loop reads CASRRGQGPNEQFF. Written as DNA, the CDR3 is TGTGCCAGCAGGAGGGGACAGGGGCCGAATGAGCAGTTCTTC.

This clonotype was seen only a few times. The chain couples TRBV9 to TRBJ1-2, with unresolved D. V was pared by 0 bases and J by 5 bases, with 11 bases between. The CDR3 length is 14 residues. The germline V gene has CDR1 SGDLS and CDR2 YYNGEE. CDR3 in amino acids: CASSVAAGSYGYTF. Written as DNA, the CDR3 is TGTGCCAGCAGCGTAGCGGCAGGTTCATATGGCTACACCTTC.

This sequence joins TRBV20-1 and TRBJ2-1, with 9 bases fitting TRBD2. From germline, CDR1 is DFQATT and CDR2 SNEGSKA (reference sequence). CDR3 size: 15 residues. Trimming at V came to 3 bases and at J to 10 bases, leaving 13 bases not matched to a gene. CDR3 nucleotides: TGCAGTGCTAGTTACGGACTAGCGCCAAGTTCAGAGCAGTTCTTC. Translated, it gives CSASYGLAPSSEQFF.

This clonotype has ten or more counts. This chain connects TRBV20-1 to TRBJ2-1; 16 nucleotides align to TRBD2. Germline lookup yields CDR1 DFQATT and CDR2 SNEGSKA (reference sequence). The V and J ends lost 6 bases and 6 bases, in that order; junction bases with no gene match: 20. The CDR3 is made up of 20 amino acids. CDR3 coding DNA: TGCAGTGCGATAAAACCGGGACTAGCGGGAGGGCCGTTATCCGGCAATGAGCAGTTCTTC. It codes for CSAIKPGLAGGPLSGNEQFF.

This chain joins TRBV6-2 or TRBV6-3 and TRBJ2-1; D possibly matches TRBD1 or TRBD2 (5 bases each). In germline, CDR1 is MNHEY, CDR2 SVGEGT. The germline V and J ends were trimmed by 0 bases and 5 bases, with 11 bases remaining between them. The CDR3 length is 15 residues. The CDR3 nucleotides are TGTGCCAGCAGTTACTCGGGGGTTTCCGACAATGAGCAGTTCTTC. This codes for CASSYSGVSDNEQFF.

In this sample, this clonotype turned up many times. This chain joins TRBV18 and TRBJ1-4; unclear D gene. Germline CDR1 and CDR2: KGHSH and LQKENI. The CDR3 runs to 15 residues. V was clipped by 3 bases and J by 0 bases, with 8 bases between them. CDR3 region: CASSPPTATNEKLFF. The CDR3 DNA reads as TGTGCCAGCTCACCCCCCACGGCAACTAATGAAAAACTGTTTTTT.

This clonotype was detected ten times or more. The chain recombines TRBV4-1 with TRBJ2-1; the D is unclear. This CDR3 has 15 residues. The germline CDR1 and CDR2 sequences are MGHRA and YSYEKL. The germline V and J ends were trimmed by 0 bases and 4 bases, with 10 bases remaining between them. CDR3 nucleotides: TGCGCCAGCAGCCAAGAGGGCTCCCAGTACAATGAGCAGTTCTTC. Translated, it gives CASSQEGSQYNEQFF.

This clonotype occurred many times. The chain employs TRBV7-9 and TRBJ2-2, with a possible D match to TRBD2 (5 bases). V was cut by 1 base and J by 2 bases, with 8 bases left in between. CDR1 is SEHNR, CDR2 FQNEAQ, per germline (reference sequence). There are 15 residues in the CDR3. CDR3 in DNA: TGTGCCAGCAGCTTAGGAGGAGGAAACACCGGGGAGCTGTTTTTT. Amino acid sequence: CASSLGGGNTGELFF. The whole variable domain, remainder taken from reference TRBV7-9 and TRBJ2-2, is DTGVSQNPRHKITKRGQNVTFRCDPISEHNRLYWYRQTLGQGPEFLTYFQNEAQLEKSRLLSDRFSAERPKGSFSTLEIQRTEQGDSAMYLCASSLGGGNTGELFFGEGSRLTVL.

This clonotype was seen more than once but under ten times. This sequence joins TRBV7-9 and TRBJ1-1, with 7 bases aligning to TRBD1. Germline CDR1 and CDR2: SEHNR and FQNEAQ (reference sequence). The CDR3 has 12 residues. J was trimmed by 9 bases and V by 5 bases; bases with no gene match: 6. CDR3 in amino acids: CASSAGQTKAFF. The CDR3 coding sequence is TGTGCCAGCAGCGCGGGACAGACTAAAGCTTTCTTT.

This clonotype was detected many times. J is TRBJ2-7 and V is TRBV12-3 or TRBV12-4; perhaps TRBD2 as D (5 bases). The CDR3 consists of 13 residues. Trimming took off 2 bases at V and 7 bases at J, with 12 bases between the two ends. The CDR3 here is CASSLLLVGEQYF. CDR3 coding DNA: TGTGCCAGCAGTTTACTACTAGTGGGGGAGCAGTACTTC.

This chain joins TRBV29-1 and TRBJ2-7; tentative D call: TRBD2 (6 bases). V lost 7 bases and J 3 bases, leaving 10 bases between the germline ends. CDR1 SQVTM and CDR2 ANQGSEA come from the germline V gene. The CDR3 contains 11 residues. CDR3 residues: CSGRDGYEQYF. The CDR3 DNA is TGCAGCGGGCGGGACGGCTACGAGCAGTACTTC.